Shown below are 4 T cell receptor beta chains from a single sample sequenced in a study of blood T cell repertoires in COVID-19. The method was immunoSEQ multiplex PCR; TCRdb's version includes in-frame clones alone and lacks a portion of them. The sample records about 260,000 clones, more than 80% being singletons. The sequenced sample was peripheral blood. These receptor sequences come from a woman between 40 and 55 years old with acute or convalescent COVID-19.

The chain carries TRBV5-1 and TRBJ2-3; 8 nucleotides line up with TRBD2. V was pared by 2 bases and J by 4 bases, with 3 bases of the junction left unmatched. Per the germline V gene, CDR1 is SGHRS and CDR2 is YFSETQ. This CDR3 spans 14 amino acids. In DNA, the CDR3 is TGCGCCAGCAGCTTCCCGGGGGGGTCAGATACGCAGTATTTT. The encoded protein is CASSFPGGSDTQYF.

The V and J genes are TRBV6-5 and TRBJ1-2; D gene ambiguous. CDR3 length: 12 amino acids. The germline V and J ends were trimmed by 6 bases and 4 bases, with 9 bases remaining between them. From germline, CDR1 is MNHEY and CDR2 SVGAGI. The CDR3 spells CASRDFLYGYTF. The CDR3 DNA reads TGTGCCAGCAGGGACTTCCTCTATGGCTACACCTTC.

This chain uses TRBV24-1 with TRBJ2-2; maybe TRBD2 (5 bases). Germline CDR1 reads KGHDR; CDR2 reads SFDVKD. This CDR3 spans 15 amino acids. V was shortened by 4 bases and J by 5 bases, with 13 bases between the two germline ends. The CDR3 loop reads CATSDAAGVTGELFF. CDR3 in DNA: TGTGCCACCAGTGACGCCGCCGGGGTGACCGGGGAGCTGTTTTTT.

The rearrangement joins TRBV7-9 to TRBJ1-5; D not certain. V lost 1 base and J 5 bases, leaving 12 bases between the germline ends. The germline CDR1 and CDR2 sequences are SEHNR and FQNEAQ (reference sequence). The CDR3 has 15 residues. The CDR3 nucleotides are TGTGCCAGCAGCTTAGGGACTGAAACTGATCAGCCCCAGCATTTT. Its protein is CASSLGTETDQPQHF.